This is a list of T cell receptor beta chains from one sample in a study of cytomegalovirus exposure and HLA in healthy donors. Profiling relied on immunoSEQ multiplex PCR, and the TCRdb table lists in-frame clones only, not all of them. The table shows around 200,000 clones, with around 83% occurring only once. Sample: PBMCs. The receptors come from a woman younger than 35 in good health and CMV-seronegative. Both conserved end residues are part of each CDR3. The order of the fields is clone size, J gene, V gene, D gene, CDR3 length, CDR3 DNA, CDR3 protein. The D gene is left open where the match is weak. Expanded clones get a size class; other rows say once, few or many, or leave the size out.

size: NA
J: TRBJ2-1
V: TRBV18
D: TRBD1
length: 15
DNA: TGTGCCAGCTATGCCGGGACAGGGACTAACAATGAGCAGTTCTTC
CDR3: CASYAGTGTNNEQFF

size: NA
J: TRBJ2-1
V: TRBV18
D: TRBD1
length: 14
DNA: TGTGCCAGCTCAGCCGGGACAGGGGTCGATGAGCAGTTCTTC
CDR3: CASSAGTGVDEQFF

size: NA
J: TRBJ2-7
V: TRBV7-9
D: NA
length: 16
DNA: TGTGCCAGCAGCTTTCGAATCGGGACATCATCCTACGAGCAGTACTTC
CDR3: CASSFRIGTSSYEQYF

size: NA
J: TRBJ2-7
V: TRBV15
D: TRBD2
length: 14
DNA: TGTGCCACCAGCCAAACTAGCGGGGGGTACGAGCAGTACTTC
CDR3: CATSQTSGGYEQYF

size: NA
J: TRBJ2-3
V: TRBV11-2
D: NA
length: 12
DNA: TGTGCCAGCAGCCCCTCTACAGATACGCAGTATTTT
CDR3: CASSPSTDTQYF

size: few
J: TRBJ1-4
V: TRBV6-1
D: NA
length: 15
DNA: TGTGCCAGCAGTGAAATCGGGGGGGTTAATGAAAAACTGTTTTTT
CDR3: CASSEIGGVNEKLFF

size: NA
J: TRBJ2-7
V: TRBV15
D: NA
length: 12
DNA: TGTGCCACCAGCAGAGATCGAGACGAGCAGTACTTC
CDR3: CATSRDRDEQYF

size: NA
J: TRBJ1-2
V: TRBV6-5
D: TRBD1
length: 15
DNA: TGTGCCAGCAGCCTGGGACAGGGGGTCGGCTATGGCTACACCTTC
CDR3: CASSLGQGVGYGYTF

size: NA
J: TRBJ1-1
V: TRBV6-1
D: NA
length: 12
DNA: TGTGCCAGCAGCCACAGGGACACTGAAGCTTTCTTT
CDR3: CASSHRDTEAFF

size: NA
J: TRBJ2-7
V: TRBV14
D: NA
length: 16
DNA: TGTGCCAGCAGCCAAGACTGGGCAGGGGCACTCTACGAGCAGTACTTC
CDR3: CASSQDWAGALYEQYF